Each of the 9 T cell receptor beta chains below was sequenced from the same sample in a study of cytomegalovirus exposure and HLA in healthy donors. The table came from immunoSEQ multiplex PCR; TCRdb's copy has only in-frame clones and leaves some out. The sample records 150,000 to 200,000 clones, about nine tenths being singletons. The sequenced sample consisted of PBMCs. The receptors here all came from a man between 25 and 39 years old in good health and CMV-seropositive.

V and J are TRBV6-5 and TRBJ1-4; TRBD1 matches 9 bases. Germline CDR1 MNHEY, CDR2 SVGAGI. CDR3 length equals 16 residues. V gave up 2 bases and J gave up 0 bases; unmatched junction bases: 1. The CDR3 protein is CASSYGTGTTNEKLFF. CDR3 sequence (DNA): TGTGCCAGCAGTTACGGGACAGGGACAACTAATGAAAAACTGTTTTTT.

The chain carries TRBV5-5 and TRBJ2-7; TRBD1 matches at 9 bases. This CDR3 has 15 residues. In germline, CDR1 is SGHKS, CDR2 YYEKEE (reference sequence). V was pared by 5 bases and J by 1 base, with 7 bases of the junction left unmatched. The chain's CDR3 is CASSFDRGVSYEQYF. DNA of the CDR3: TGTGCCAGCAGTTTTGACAGGGGGGTTTCCTACGAGCAGTACTTC.

This clone was detected a few times. The chain couples TRBV2 to TRBJ1-6, with D unclear. CDR1 SNHLY and CDR2 FYNNEI come from the germline V gene. The CDR3 has 14 residues. Trimming took off 3 bases at V and 8 bases at J, with 11 bases between the two ends. The chain's CDR3 is CASSDGVGDSPLHF. In nucleotides, the CDR3 is TGTGCCAGCAGTGACGGTGTCGGGGATTCACCCCTCCACTTT. Full variable domain (remainder filled in from reference TRBV2 and TRBJ1-6): EPEVTQTPSHQVTQMGQEVILRCVPISNHLYFYWYRQILGQKVEFLVSFYNNEISEKSEIFDDQFSVERPDGSNFTLKIRSTKLEDSAMYFCASSDGVGDSPLHFGNGTRLTVT.

This sequence joins TRBV6-7 and TRBJ2-7; 13 bases match TRBD2. TRBV6-7 is filed as an ORF, its function uncertain. The CDR3 totals 15 residues. With V trimmed by 6 bases and J by 2 bases, 4 bases remained unmatched. CDR3 loop: CASRHGTSGTYEQYF. CDR3 DNA sequence: TGTGCCAGCAGGCACGGGACTAGCGGGACCTACGAGCAGTACTTC.

This clone came up once. The chain's CDR3 is CASSLPGLYGYTF. The CDR3 nucleotides read TGTGCCAGCAGTCTCCCGGGACTTTATGGCTACACCTTC. This sequence joins TRBV28 and TRBJ1-2; weak D call: TRBD1 (5 bases). This CDR3 contains 13 residues. V shed 5 bases and J shed 5 bases, with 12 bases lying between them. CDR1 and CDR2 (germline): MDHEN, SYDVKM.

The chain is built from TRBV13 and TRBJ2-7; 7 positions agree with TRBD1. J gave up 2 bases and V 5 bases, and 3 bases lay outside the gene matches. Germline CDR1 and CDR2: PRHDT and FYEKMQ (reference sequence). The CDR3 spans 13 residues. The CDR3 here is CASSPGQTYEQYF. CDR3 bases: TGTGCCAGCAGCCCGGGACAGACCTACGAGCAGTACTTC.

V gene TRBV5-1 combines with J gene TRBJ1-1; TRBD1 might be the D (5 bases). The CDR3 is 15 amino acids. The germline V gene encodes CDR1 SGHRS and CDR2 YFSETQ. V was trimmed by 0 bases and J by 3 bases, leaving 12 bases between them. CDR3 coding DNA: TGCGCCAGCAGCTTGGGTTCAGGGCCCGACACTGAAGCTTTCTTT. It encodes CASSLGSGPDTEAFF.

The rearrangement links TRBV11-1 to TRBJ1-4; D is ambiguous. Germline CDR1 and CDR2: SGHAT and FQDESV (reference sequence). The V and J ends lost 6 bases and 0 bases respectively, with 14 bases between them. The CDR3 spans 16 residues. CDR3 loop: CASRQTGGPTNEKLFF. The DNA of the CDR3 is TGTGCCAGCAGACAGACCGGAGGGCCAACTAATGAAAAACTGTTTTTT.

J is TRBJ2-1 and V is TRBV7-6, with 9 bases lining up with TRBD1. Germline V gives CDR1 SGHVS, CDR2 FNYEAQ. The CDR3 length is 16 residues. The ends lost 7 bases at V and 5 bases at J; junction bases unmatched: 12. DNA of the CDR3: TGTGCCAGCACCCTAAGGTCGGGACAGGGTGACAATGAGCAGTTCTTC. This sequence encodes CASTLRSGQGDNEQFF.